This TCR beta chain stems from a study of blood T cell repertoires in COVID-19. Across the whole study: COVID-19 samples from acute and convalescent phases originated in the United States, Italy and Spain. Sources were T cells, B-cell-depleted T cells, or PBMCs; the material itself was cDNA or gDNA.

The trim removed 6 bases at V and 2 bases at J, leaving 12 bases unmatched. The germline V gene has CDR1 MNHEY and CDR2 SMNVEV (reference sequence). This CDR3 region has 17 residues. In the study's own analysis: How many nucleated cells were present was estimated from reference gene primer amplification. Here immunoSEQ multiplex PCR was the method, and the copy in TCRdb shows in-frame clones only, minus some. The V and J calls and the clone size are those of that table, but D and trimming were determined from the DNA. The sample records approximately 250,000 clones, approximately 85% being singletons.

J is TRBJ2-1 and V is TRBV27; 8 nucleotides line up with TRBD2. The sample taken for sequencing was peripheral blood. This sequence was found in a middle-aged man with acute or convalescent COVID-19. The CDR3: CASRSLGAGVAYNEQFF. In DNA, the CDR3 is TGTGCCAGCAGATCCTTGGGAGCGGGGGTGGCCTACAATGAGCAGTTCTTC.